This T cell receptor (beta chain) was retrieved from a study of Graves' ophthalmopathy and Graves' hyperthyroidism (dated by TCRdb to about 2018). General notes on the study: A patient counted as having stable hyperthyroidism if there was no progression to ophthalmopathy within 18 months of follow-up. To tell Graves' ophthalmopathy apart from Graves' hyperthyroidism, and to predict which patients would progress to ophthalmopathy, the study relied on TCR beta repertoire signatures. A discovery set of 100 patients (roughly 41 ophthalmopathy, about 59 stable hyperthyroidism) was enrolled to explore V-J signatures distinguishing ophthalmopathy from hyperthyroidism. The independent validation cohort included 18 hyperthyroidism patients plus 17 patients who later progressed from hyperthyroidism to ophthalmopathy. In over 5 hyperthyroidism patients, the T-cell repertoire of thyroid tissue was compared with the T-cell repertoire of blood. In total, approximately 130 blood samples were TCR-sequenced: 40 to 45 ophthalmopathy, under 85 hyperthyroidism and about 17 hyperthyroidism-to-ophthalmopathy patients. After sampling, hyperthyroidism patients received methimazole starting at 30 mg daily, and ophthalmopathy patients received high-dose intravenous methylprednisolone. General findings and caveats noted by the study authors: Ophthalmopathy was separated from stable hyperthyroidism by the 13-signature model with about 85% sensitivity and 81.08% specificity in cross-validation and with 80%/75% in the test set. No statistical method was used to predetermine the sample size, and group allocation was not hidden from the investigators. Most expanded thyroid clonotypes with a frequency above 0.001 also appeared in blood, which suggests that blood repertoires may reflect the immune response in the thyroid. In validation, the model predicted ophthalmopathy progression with 70.59% sensitivity and around 72% specificity; some 13 predicted patients were CT-confirmed with GO in a median of 6.5 months.

The germline V gene gives CDR1 as SGHTA and CDR2 as FQGNSA. Inclusive of the bounding cysteine and phenylalanine, the CDR3 is 13 residues long. The CDR3 DNA has 39 bases and is translated from base 1. In the case of this clonotype: Its antigen is currently not known. One end of the junction does not line up with germline, which may come from a read error.

Patients with hyperthyroidism were aged 18 to 65 years, had been newly diagnosed, and had a disease duration of less than 2 months. Patients were excluded if they had other autoimmune diseases, uncontrolled infections, pregnancy or lactation. Diagnosis was based on clinical symptoms, serum thyroxine, TRAb, thyroid ultrasound and orbital computed tomography. Total RNA was extracted with Trizol reagent and quality-checked on an Agilent 2100 Bioanalyzer. For repertoire sequencing, TCR beta CDR3 regions were amplified from RNA transcripts. A first-round RT-PCR used HTBI primers with the Qiagen OneStep RT-PCR kit, followed by a second-round multiplex PCR, size selection and purification. The libraries underwent paired-end sequencing with 100 bp reads on an Illumina HiSeq2000. The study's processing was this. SOAPnuke was used to process the reads, throwing out any read that had adapters, had uncalled bases, had a mean Phred below 15, or lacked an exact constant-primer or identifier match. COPE v1.2.5 was used to merge high-quality paired reads. Unique nucleotide sequences were defined as clonotypes and aligned to IMGT TRB V, D and J references using MiTCR v1.1. The analysis was limited to V-J combinations with a frequency above 0.0001, which together covered 99% to 99.2% of the repertoires. For each V-J combination, a TCR clonal expansion and chaos score was defined as F50 clonal expansion divided by the chaos observed in the TCRdist matrix. Features were reduced by Welch's t-statistics and random forest to around 13 V-J combinations, which fed a naive Bayes classifier. Thyroid-blood repertoire similarity was quantified with the Morisita-Horn index. TCRdb reran the public reads through fastp at Q25 and MiXCR, keeping productive beta chains. Records with the same CDR3 protein are collapsed into one entry carrying the most frequent genes and DNA. TCRdb, rather than the study authors, made the V and J calls. This sample lists around 1.1 million distinct CDR3 sequences; about 40% were detected once. Roughly 10% of the sample lies in the top ten.

The sequenced material came from peripheral blood or thyroid tissue (not recorded which). The source of this sequence is an adult man with Graves' hyperthyroidism. This sequence uses TRBV7-2 and TRBJ1-5; the central 9 bases match TRBD1. CDR3 reads: CATQGQGNQPRHF. In nucleotides, the sequence is TGTGCCACCCAGGGACAGGGAAATCAGCCCCGGCATTTT.